What follows are 10 T cell receptor beta chains derived from one specimen sequenced in a study of blood T cell repertoires in COVID-19. Clones were read by immunoSEQ multiplex PCR, and TCRdb kept only the in-frame ones, dropping some. The profile shows 150,000 to 190,000 clones, approximately 91% of them singletons. The sample comprised peripheral blood. These receptors came from a woman aged 65 to 85 with acute or convalescent COVID-19.

V and J are TRBV6-2 or TRBV6-3 and TRBJ1-6; perhaps TRBD1 as D (6 bases). Germline V lookup: CDR1 MNHEY, CDR2 SVGEGT. This CDR3 has 14 amino acids. V gave up 0 bases and J gave up 10 bases, with 10 bases separating them. CDR3 residues: CASSYSFRGSPLHF. CDR3 DNA: TGTGCCAGCAGTTACTCTTTTAGGGGGTCACCCCTCCACTTT.

The CDR3 DNA follows: TGTGCCAGCAGACGCAGGCCTAGCACAGATACGCAGTATTTT. Its translation is CASRRRPSTDTQYF. This chain links TRBV2 with TRBJ2-3; no clear D gene. Germline-derived CDR1 and CDR2 are SNHLY and FYNNEI. Deletions cut 6 bases from V and 0 bases from J, with 10 bases between. This CDR3 is 14 amino acids long.

This chain uses TRBV24-1 with TRBJ2-2; 7 bases match TRBD1. J gave up 7 bases and V 4 bases, and 17 bases lay outside the gene matches. This CDR3 has 18 amino acids. Germline V gene lookup returns CDR1 KGHDR and CDR2 SFDVKD. The CDR3 reads CATSDPGQFIGLGGELFF. CDR3 nucleotides: TGTGCCACCAGTGACCCGGGACAGTTTATCGGTCTTGGCGGGGAGCTGTTTTTT.

This chain links TRBV7-9 with TRBJ1-1; no definite D call. Trimming pared 5 bases from V and 2 bases from J, leaving 15 bases between. There are 15 residues in the CDR3. Per the germline V gene, CDR1 is SEHNR and CDR2 is FQNEAQ (reference sequence). The CDR3 sequence is CASSARSVINTEAFF. The CDR3 DNA reads as TGTGCCAGCAGCGCCCGTTCGGTTATCAACACTGAAGCTTTCTTT.

The chain joins TRBV24-1 to TRBJ2-7, with D possibly TRBD1 on 5 matching bases. V dropped 4 bases and J dropped 0 bases, with 18 bases sitting between them. Germline values: CDR1 KGHDR, CDR2 SFDVKD. This CDR3 spans 17 amino acids. CDR3 DNA: TGTGCCACCAGTGAGGAGTGGGGCACCCCCAACTCCTACGAGCAGTACGTC. Translating gives CATSEEWGTPNSYEQYV.

This chain uses TRBV14 with TRBJ2-2, with D possibly being TRBD2 (6 bases). In germline, CDR1 is SGHDN, CDR2 FVKESK. The V end lost 4 bases, the J end lost 7 bases, and 16 bases lay between the germline ends. The CDR3 runs to 15 residues. As DNA, the CDR3 is TGTGCCAGCAGCCGTACCGGGGGAGGTGGCGGGGAGCTGTTTTTT. It yields the protein CASSRTGGGGGELFF.

The V and J genes are TRBV10-3 and TRBJ2-7; 7 bases line up with TRBD1. V lost 3 bases to trimming and J lost 0 bases; unmatched junction nucleotides: 8. From germline, CDR1 is ENHRY and CDR2 SYGVKD. The CDR3 covers 16 residues. CDR3 nucleotide sequence: TGTGCCATCAGTGACCCTGGGACAGACAGCTCCTACGAGCAGTACGTC. This encodes CAISDPGTDSSYEQYV.

This chain uses TRBV19 with TRBJ1-2, with D maybe TRBD1 (5 bases). The CDR3 consists of 14 residues. Per germline, CDR1 LNHDA and CDR2 SQIVND (reference sequence). The ends were cut back, 3 bases at V and 4 bases at J, with 12 bases in the middle. The CDR3 loop is CASSILRVGYGYTF. The CDR3, as DNA: TGTGCCAGTAGTATTCTCAGGGTCGGCTATGGCTACACCTTC.

This rearrangement joins TRBV6-5 to TRBJ1-3, with a tentative D call TRBD1 (6 bases). V was pared by 5 bases and J by 0 bases, with 11 bases between. Germline values: CDR1 MNHEY, CDR2 SVGAGI. The CDR3 is 15 residues long. The CDR3 here is CASSLDRSSGNTIYF. The CDR3 DNA reads as TGTGCCAGCAGTCTCGACAGGTCCTCTGGAAACACCATATATTTT.

The chain has TRBV29-1 and TRBJ1-2, with 10 nucleotides matching TRBD1. The CDR3 loop spans 11 amino acids. The germline V gene encodes CDR1 SQVTM and CDR2 ANQGSEA. The V and J ends lost 6 bases and 7 bases, in that order; junction bases with no gene match: 2. The CDR3 DNA is TGCAGCGTAGACAGGGGGCTTGGCTACACCTTC. Translated: CSVDRGLGYTF.